This entry concerns a single T cell receptor (beta chain). Its antigen is currently unknown. These data are taken from a study of cytotoxic CD8 clonotypes in ibrutinib-treated CLL. The wider study: An average of 255,043 productive templates and 94,082 productive rearrangements was obtained per sample.

Findings of the study overall: Clonality correlated strongly with circulating CD8+ T cells and exceeded age-matched healthy donors at baseline. Public clonotypes were rare and shrank or held steady on treatment.

The assay was immunoSEQ multiplex PCR, and TCRdb's table has in-frame clones only and misses some. The sample lists over 150,000 clones; 81% were seen once. The CDR3 is 14 residues long. V dropped 6 bases and J dropped 0 bases, with 9 bases sitting between them. CDR1 SNHLY and CDR2 FYNNEI come from the germline V gene. V and J are TRBV2 and TRBJ1-3, with D unclear. The specimen was PBMCs, collected after 12 months of ibrutinib treatment. The source is a human donor with chronic lymphocytic leukemia. CDR3 nucleotides: TGTGCCAGCAGGGCGGGGTCCTCTGGAAACACCATATATTTT. This translates into CASRAGSSGNTIYF. Based on the CDR3 plus reference TRBV2 and TRBJ1-3, the full variable domain is EPEVTQTPSHQVTQMGQEVILRCVPISNHLYFYWYRQILGQKVEFLVSFYNNEISEKSEIFDDQFSVERPDGSNFTLKIRSTKLEDSAMYFCASRAGSSGNTIYFGEGSWLTVV.